This entry concerns a single TCR beta chain. Per germline, CDR1 LNHDA and CDR2 SQIVND (reference sequence). The CDR3 is made up of 18 amino acids. Trimming pared 3 bases from V and 0 bases from J, leaving 18 bases between. These data are taken from a study of blood T cell repertoires in COVID-19. Clones were read by immunoSEQ multiplex PCR, and TCRdb kept only the in-frame ones, dropping some. Here the sample spans approximately 230,000 clones, about 88% being singletons. V usage is TRBV19 and J usage is TRBJ1-5; no clear D gene. The sample comprised peripheral blood. The source is a woman between 40 and 50 years old who had recovered from COVID-19. The CDR3 DNA sequence: TGTGCCAGTAGTATTTTCTCAGGCCGACCAAATAGCAATCAGCCCCAGCATTTT. It codes for CASSIFSGRPNSNQPQHF.